Sequencing of this T cell receptor beta chain was carried out in a study of cytomegalovirus exposure and HLA in healthy donors (dated by TCRdb to the late 2010s). Broadly, across the study: An earlier analysis of approximately 550 of the donors reported more than 250 Gb of sequence data and some 100 million unique TCR beta sequences from about 180 million T cells. An early release covering around 630 HLA-typed donors comprised about 310 gigabases of sequencing data and some 79 million unique TCR sequences. The genetic ancestry cluster associated with self-reported Caucasian donors included around four fifths of the 398 genotyped donors. The study was designed to test whether signatures of past pathogen exposure could be identified by cataloging public T cell receptors. The study used immunosequencing to profile the T cell repertoires of 600 to 850 subjects and linked those repertoires to cytomegalovirus serostatus. Besides the first cohort of 500 to 700 subjects, a separate validation cohort made up of 90 to 150 different subjects was used. High-throughput TCR immunosequencing, statistical association of individual TCRs with disease status, and machine learning were combined to predict cytomegalovirus infection status. In a later analysis, previously published TCR beta repertoires from some 640 donors were re-analyzed and high-resolution HLA genotyping was added so that TCR occurrence patterns could be studied. In the later analysis, no new phenotypic data were used to find candidate immune exposures; instead, reliance was placed on TCR beta sequences and their occurrence across donors. To decide whether each TCR beta V gene segment behaved as functional or pseudogenic, an earlier analysis of fewer than 750 of the donors relied on high-throughput TCR beta sequencing. Donor age, sex, ethnicity and CMV serostatus were compiled together with the repertoire data. A later genetic analysis used genome-wide SNP genotypes for about 55% of the 666 donors, treating that subset as a discovery cohort. Every repertoire in the discovery cohort had been generated on one and the same sequencing platform. Class I and class II HLA loci were covered by the typing at four-digit resolution. The number of typed donors differed by locus: roughly 629-630 for A, B, C, DRB1 and DQB1; 500 to 550 for DQA1; about 600 for DPA1; and roughly 490 for DPB1. Roughly five DR-DQ haplotypes were treated as single units for association and clustering because of strong linkage in the cohort. Among some 400 genotyped donors of the cohort, an average of about 220,000 unique TCR beta nucleotide sequences was sequenced per donor, of which 15% to 20% were non-productive.

The germline V gene encodes CDR1 SSHAT and CDR2 FNYEAQ (reference sequence). Measured from the cysteine to the phenylalanine, the CDR3 is 15 residues long. CDR3 DNA only is kept here, 45 bases in frame from base 1. The library was made by the immunoSEQ multiplex PCR assay. For the multiplex PCR, a mixture combining 60 forward primers for TCR Vbeta segments and 13 reverse primers for TCR Jbeta segments was used. A multiplex PCR assay on genomic DNA amplified the CDR3 region of rearranged TCR beta genes. On the Illumina HiSeq System, the amplified TCR beta libraries were sequenced as 87-base-pair reads. As for the authors' bioinformatics: A later analysis counted about 82 million unique TCR beta chains across the 550 to 750 repertoires, and some 11 million of these chains were shared by at least two donors. Raw reads were error-corrected and collapsed into unique sequences with a nearest-neighbor algorithm that merged closely related sequences to remove PCR and sequencing errors. Alignment of CDR3 sequences to IMGT reference sequences was used to assign V, D and J gene segments. For a sequence to be retained, a match of at least six nucleotides to both a V gene segment and a J gene segment was required. Rearrangements were called productive when the CDR3 lacked stop codons and stayed in frame with V and J; all others were non-productive. CDR3 was defined according to IMGT convention as the region running from the second conserved V-encoded cysteine to the conserved J-encoded phenylalanine. The earlier analysis of 500 to 650 of the donors excluded any sequence lacking an unambiguous match to a single V gene segment. An earlier analysis of over 450 of the donors classified V segments as functional when productive rearrangements were above 56.7% and as segregating when the standard deviation between donors was above 5%. A statistical classification framework was built for diagnosing cytomegalovirus status from the catalog of TCR beta chain sequences. In a later analysis, V and J genes were assigned by comparing TCR nucleotide sequences against IMGT/GENE-DB human TR gene sequences. The TCRdist pipeline was used in a later analysis to assign CDR3 sequences and most-parsimonious VDJ recombination scenarios. In a later analysis, each TCR beta chain was defined by its CDR3 amino acid sequence together with its V-gene family, and reads without a unique V-gene family were excluded. As a way to deal with suspected cross-contamination and a sequencing artifact, a later analysis dropped 592 nucleotide sequences that were highly shared and had low generation probability. A later analysis calculated a clonal expansion index for each public chain from normalized within-repertoire ranks of inferred template counts. In a later analysis, generation probabilities were computed with a VDJ recombination model fitted to out-of-frame rearrangements, and the resulting probabilities were checked against IGoR. A later analysis scored TCR-TCR, TCR-HLA and TCR-CMV co-occurrence with hypergeometric tests, applying a repertoire-size bias correction to TCR pairs. A later analysis estimated false discovery rates by permuting HLA or CMV assignments 20 times. In a later analysis, co-occurring TCRs were grouped with DBSCAN, and TCRdist sequence similarity was added when clustering was performed within HLA-allele-positive subsets. Co-occurrence clustering excluded repertoires with fewer than 30,000 or more than 120,000 public chains, plus five with anomalous nucleotide sharing. TCRdb holds this immuneACCESS table with in-frame rearrangements only. Some clones are missing; in checked studies, unresolved V genes explain under half, and the rest has no known cause. V and J calls and clone size follow that table, whereas D and trimming were derived from the DNA. This sample is represented by 110,000 or so clones; 70% to 80% of them were singletons. Roughly 16% of the sample is taken by the ten largest.

Study-wide findings and limitations: In a later analysis, TCR association rates were found to vary across HLA loci, with the most associated TCRs seen for DRB1 alleles and the fewest for HLA-C alleles. The classifier was reported to diagnose cytomegalovirus status with high specificity and sensitivity in both the original cohort and the validation cohort. At a false discovery rate of 0.05, a later analysis linked about 16,000 TCR beta sequences to specific HLA alleles. In an earlier analysis of some 540 of the donors, most TCR beta V segments appeared in productive rearrangements about 90% or about 30% of the time, broadly matching IMGT annotations. When HLA alleles, especially DR and DQ, strongly co-occurred, TCR associations were difficult to assign to individual alleles. A later analysis reported that several top co-occurrence clusters appeared linked to parvovirus B19, influenza, CMV and Epstein-Barr virus. A cluster of highly shared sequence variants was judged likely to represent a technical artifact of the sequencing pipeline. The study gave a list of about 160 TCR beta chains associated with cytomegalovirus. Because the 87-base-pair reads could not distinguish some IMGT-functional V segments, including TRBV6-2 and TRBV6-3, those segments were excluded. Three of the identified cytomegalovirus-associated TCR beta chains were confirmed in vitro to be specific for cytomegalovirus antigens. A later analysis found that most CMV-associated TCR beta chains appeared HLA-restricted, with HLA associations seemingly driven largely by CMV exposure. Linkage disequilibrium might explain the correlated functional status among segregating V segments, but an unknown experimental factor could not be excluded. In a later analysis, HLA-associated TCR beta chains were found to be more clonally expanded and to have lower generation probabilities than equally common non-associated chains. The presence/absence analyses assumed that sequencing depth was roughly uniform across donors, and that assumption may not be true. Across donors, most TCR sequences were observed very rarely, whereas some public TCRs were present in many individuals. Because some donors lacked HLA typing at each locus, the association tests relied only on the typed subset. Immune exposure information for the cohort was limited to CMV serostatus. Because counts were too low, 15 to 20 rarely observed V segments, including chromosome 9 orphons, were excluded from the earlier analysis of 587 of the donors. Compared with the roughly 670-donor mean, donors in an Asian-associated ancestry cluster had fewer N-insertions in productive TCRs, according to a later genetic analysis. It was suggested by the authors that the approach could potentially be generalized to other disease states and immunological phenotypes. Only TCR beta chains were sequenced in this cohort, and the absence of alpha or paired-chain data limited detectable features. A later genetic analysis associated a missense DCLRE1C variant with V-gene and J-gene trimming of TCR beta chains, and an independent cohort replicated the association. A further reported finding was that TCR beta sequences accurately predicted the HLA-A and HLA-B alleles for most subjects in the first cohort.

The cohort comprised several hundred healthy bone marrow donors. All cohort members were sampled while nominally healthy, although unrecorded immune exposures were likely present. The donor was CMV seropositive and was included in the group of some 290 seropositive cohort members. A peripheral blood sample was collected from each donor, and TCR beta sequencing was performed on peripheral blood mononuclear cells. The Qiagen DNeasy Blood Extraction Kit was used to extract genomic DNA from the blood cell samples. A remark on this clone: What antigen it recognizes has not been identified. The junction differs from germline at one of its ends, possibly a read error.

The sequence joins TRBV7-7 to TRBJ2-1; tentative D gene TRBD2, with 5 bases matching. This TCR was sampled from a man in his forties or fifties in good health and CMV-seropositive. The sample consisted of PBMCs. The CDR3 has the sequence CASSLEYGVKNEQFF. The bases read TGTGCTAGCAGCTTAGAATACGGGGTTAAAAATGAGCAGTTCTTC.